This T cell receptor beta chain was identified in a study of Siglec-9 on CD8 T cells in melanoma. Overall study results and limits: An effector memory CD8+ subset marked by Siglec-9 reportedly appeared to gather in melanoma.

The CDR3 contains 13 residues. V lost 1 base and J 13 bases, leaving 16 bases between the germline ends. In germline, CDR1 is SGHVS, CDR2 FNYEAQ. Assay used: immunoSEQ multiplex PCR; TCRdb lists only in-frame clones, some missing. In the table there are tens of thousands of clones, 80% of which are singletons. Worth noting for this clone: The antigen is not known.

Sequences were obtained from Siglec-9- CD8+ T cells sorted from blood. The source of this sequence is a human donor in good health. The chain is built from TRBV7-6 and TRBJ2-5; D remains unclear. The CDR3, as DNA: TGTGCCAGCAGCTTAGGGTCGTCAGAGAGCTGGTACTTC. Amino acid sequence: CASSLGSSESWYF.